The entry below gives a single T cell receptor beta chain sequence along with its context. This sample was taken from a study of T cell responses to AZD1222 COVID-19 vaccine. The CDR3 covers 14 residues. The ends were cut back, 0 bases at V and 7 bases at J, with 10 bases in the middle. CDR1 is MNHEY and CDR2 is SVGEGT in the germline V gene. The protocol was immunoSEQ multiplex PCR, while the TCRdb copy is restricted to in-frame clones and leaves out a portion. The table has approximately 94,000 clones, about 85% seen once; the top ten hold around 1.8%. The material sequenced was peripheral blood, taken on day 0 of AZD1222 vaccination. The TCR comes from an adult in good health. The chain couples TRBV6-2 or TRBV6-3 to TRBJ1-5; no clear D gene. This CDR3 reads CASSYSGLAQPQHF. DNA of the CDR3: TGTGCCAGCAGTTACTCGGGCCTTGCCCAGCCCCAGCATTTT.